Below, 30 T cell receptor beta chains from the same sample are listed, as sequenced in a study of T cell responses to AZD1222 COVID-19 vaccine. Assay: immunoSEQ multiplex PCR; the TCRdb copy retains only in-frame clones and omits some. The table includes under 200,000 clones, about nine tenths detected once. Sequencing was performed on peripheral blood, taken on day 0 of AZD1222 vaccination. The receptor source for this set is an adult in good health.

In its sample, this clone was seen a few times. The genes are TRBV5-4 and TRBJ1-1; D is unclear. Looked up from germline, CDR1 is SGHNT and CDR2 is YYREEE (reference sequence). The CDR3 is made up of 15 amino acids. The germline V and J ends were trimmed by 4 bases and 4 bases, with 17 bases remaining between them. As DNA, the CDR3 is TGTGCCAGCAGCCAAATTAGAGCGGGGATCACTGAAGCTTTCTTT. Translation gives CASSQIRAGITEAFF.

V is TRBV29-1 and J is TRBJ1-1; weak D call: TRBD1 (6 bases). Trimming took off 7 bases at V and 1 base at J, with 13 bases between the two ends. Germline V gene sequence: CDR1 SQVTM, CDR2 ANQGSEA. The CDR3 length is 13 residues. The CDR3 protein is CSAVIQGNTEAFF. CDR3 bases: TGCAGCGCCGTTATACAGGGGAACACTGAAGCTTTCTTT.

This chain joins TRBV18 and TRBJ2-7; 9 bases map to TRBD1. This CDR3 comprises 15 residues. Germline CDR1 and CDR2: KGHSH and LQKENI. V shed 5 bases, J shed 3 bases, and the junction held 8 bases outside the gene matches. The CDR3 loop reads CASSNRQGENYEQYF. The CDR3 DNA sequence: TGTGCCAGCTCAAATAGACAGGGGGAAAACTACGAGCAGTACTTC.

Points on this clone: At one end the junction does not follow the germline gene, possibly because of a read error. The chain joins TRBV3-1 (or the pseudogene TRBV3-2) to TRBJ2-1, with TRBD1 matching over 9 bases. The V gene's germline CDR1 is LGHDT and CDR2 YNNKEL (reference sequence). The CDR3 loop spans 14 amino acids. For the CDR3, the DNA is TGTGCCAGCTCAGCCTCCGACAGGGGGTCCTCTGGGATCTTC. Its protein product is CASSASDRGSSGIF.

The J gene is TRBJ2-3, the V gene TRBV29-1, with D maybe TRBD2 (6 bases). The V gene lost 4 bases and the J gene lost 0 bases, with 11 bases spanning the gap. Per the germline V gene, CDR1 is SQVTM and CDR2 is ANQGSEA. This CDR3 is built from 14 residues. CDR3 nucleotide sequence: TGCAGCGTTGCGGACGGGGGAAGCACAGATACGCAGTATTTT. Residues: CSVADGGSTDTQYF.

V gene TRBV7-2 combines with J gene TRBJ2-3, with D uncertain. The V and J ends lost 6 bases and 4 bases respectively, with 5 bases between them. The CDR3 sequence is 11 residues long. Germline CDR1 SGHTA, CDR2 FQGNSA. CDR3 sequence (DNA): TGTGCCAGCAGTAGTCCAGATACGCAGTATTTT. It codes for CASSSPDTQYF. Full variable domain (missing parts from reference TRBV7-2 and TRBJ2-3): GAGVSQSPSNKVTEKGKDVELRCDPISGHTALYWYRQSLGQGLEFLIYFQGNSAPDKSGLPSDRFSAERTGGSVSTLTIQRTQQEDSAVYLCASSSPDTQYFGPGTRLTVL.

The gene calls are TRBV7-6 and TRBJ2-3; 16 bases match TRBD2. This CDR3 has 18 amino acids. The junction had 9 bases not matched to a gene; V was cut back by 4 bases and J by 5 bases. The germline CDR1 and CDR2 sequences are SGHVS and FNYEAQ. CDR3 residues: CASSSPPGLAGGRDTQYF. CDR3 in DNA: TGTGCCAGCAGCTCACCTCCGGGACTAGCGGGAGGGCGAGATACGCAGTATTTT.

The gene calls are TRBV5-1 and TRBJ2-7; unclear D gene. CDR1 is SGHRS and CDR2 is YFSETQ in the germline V gene. V was clipped by 1 base and J by 0 bases, with 8 bases between them. The CDR3 contains 14 residues. The CDR3: CASSLSQVSYEQYF. CDR3 bases: TGCGCCAGCAGCTTGTCGCAGGTCTCCTACGAGCAGTACTTC. Drawing the rest from reference TRBV5-1 and TRBJ2-7, the complete variable domain is KAGVTQTPRYLIKTRGQQVTLSCSPISGHRSVSWYQQTPGQGLQFLFEYFSETQRNKGNFPGRFSGRQFSNSRSEMNVSTLELGDSALYLCASSLSQVSYEQYFGPGTRLTVT.

The chain is built from TRBV5-8 and TRBJ1-2; no clear D. This CDR3 contains 14 residues. Germline V lookup: CDR1 SGHTS, CDR2 YDEGEE. V lost 0 bases and J 1 base, leaving 7 bases between the germline ends. The CDR3 sequence: CASSLDLGNYGYTF. As DNA, the CDR3 is TGTGCCAGCAGCTTGGACCTCGGTAACTATGGCTACACCTTC.

The chain recombines TRBV24-1 with TRBJ1-2, with 12 positions matching TRBD1. The CDR3 totals 15 residues. Trimming at V came to 2 bases and at J to 11 bases, leaving 8 bases not matched to a gene. Germline V gives CDR1 KGHDR, CDR2 SFDVKD. This CDR3 reads CATSDSRDRGLSYTF. The CDR3 coding sequence is TGTGCCACCAGTGATTCCCGGGACAGGGGGCTGTCATACACCTTC.

As concerns this clone: The junction and the germline gene differ at one end; a read error may be behind it. The rearrangement joins TRBV6-5 to TRBJ2-7, with a possible D match to TRBD2 (5 bases). This CDR3 contains 11 residues. In germline, CDR1 is MNHEY, CDR2 SVGAGI. CDR3 protein: CASSRTGELYF. The CDR3 bases are TGTGCCAGCAGTAGGACCGGGGAGCTGTACTTC.

V usage is TRBV24-1 and J usage is TRBJ2-1; D perhaps matches TRBD2 (8 bases). CDR3 length: 15 residues. The germline CDR1 and CDR2 sequences are KGHDR and SFDVKD. V lost 10 bases and J 3 bases, leaving 18 bases between the germline ends. The CDR3 DNA is TGTGCCACTCCTGAGGGGGCGGGAGGCTACAATGAGCAGTTCTTC. Residues: CATPEGAGGYNEQFF.

The chain employs TRBV15 and TRBJ1-1; TRBD1 agrees at 8 bases. Germline V CDR1 and CDR2: LNHNV, YYDKDF (reference sequence). V dropped 0 bases and J dropped 11; count of bases not matched to a gene: 14. The CDR3 sequence is 16 residues long. Here the CDR3 DNA reads TGTGCCACCAGCAGAGATCGCCCAGGGGGCATAGGTGGCGCTTTCTTT. It codes for CATSRDRPGGIGGAFF.

The CDR3 sequence: CASSSGRGITNEKLFF. Here the CDR3 DNA reads TGCGCCAGCAGCTCCGGACGGGGTATAACTAATGAAAAACTGTTTTTT. The chain has TRBV5-1 and TRBJ1-4; D gene unclear. This CDR3 region has 16 residues. Germline CDR1 SGHRS, CDR2 YFSETQ. V lost 3 bases and J lost 1, with 13 bases in between.

This chain joins TRBV28 and TRBJ2-1; maybe TRBD1 (5 bases). The CDR3 totals 14 residues. The V end was cut by 3 bases, the J end by 8 bases, with 14 bases between. The germline CDR1 and CDR2 sequences are MDHEN and SYDVKM. DNA for the CDR3: TGTGCCAGCAGTTTGTCAGGGATTGGGTATGAGCAGTTCTTC. Encoded protein: CASSLSGIGYEQFF.

This clone has a single count. This chain uses TRBV5-1 with TRBJ2-5; 7 positions match TRBD1. The CDR3 is 14 amino acids. J was trimmed by 5 bases and V by 0 bases; bases with no gene match: 4. Per the germline V gene, CDR1 is SGHRS and CDR2 is YFSETQ. The CDR3 DNA is TGCGCCAGCAGCTTGGAGCAGACAGGGGAGACCCAGTACTTC. Encoded protein: CASSLEQTGETQYF.

This chain uses TRBV19 with TRBJ2-7; 8 bases are shared with TRBD2. CDR3 length equals 12 residues. Germline trimming cut 6 bases from V and 2 bases from J; bases unmatched to any gene: 0. Germline V lookup: CDR1 LNHDA, CDR2 SQIVND (reference sequence). In DNA form, the CDR3 reads TGTGCCAGTAGCGGGGGGGCCTACGAGCAGTACTTC. It yields the protein CASSGGAYEQYF.

J is TRBJ1-1 and V is TRBV28; D perhaps matches TRBD1 (6 bases). Trimming removed 2 bases at V and 2 bases at J, with 12 bases between. This CDR3 contains 15 residues. Germline CDR1 is MDHEN and CDR2 is SYDVKM. CDR3 sequence (DNA): TGTGCCAGCAGTTTAAATCAGGACAGAAACACTGAAGCTTTCTTT. Translating gives CASSLNQDRNTEAFF.

The chain links TRBV6-5 to TRBJ1-2, with TRBD1 identical over 8 bases. The V gene end was trimmed by 0 bases and the J gene end by 4 bases; junction bases not matched to a gene: 7. CDR3 length: 16 amino acids. Germline values: CDR1 MNHEY, CDR2 SVGAGI. CDR3 DNA sequence: TGTGCCAGCAGTTACTCGAGAACAGGGGGGGCCTATGGCTACACCTTC. It codes for CASSYSRTGGAYGYTF.

The chain carries TRBV7-8 and TRBJ1-2; D is unresolved. There are 15 residues in the CDR3. V lost 1 base, J lost 4 bases, and 13 bases lay in between. Looked up from germline, CDR1 is SGHVS and CDR2 is FQNEAQ. Here the CDR3 reads CASSLGRGNGYGYTF. The CDR3 coding sequence is TGTGCCAGCAGCTTAGGGCGGGGAAACGGCTATGGCTACACCTTC.

The chain combines TRBV7-9 with TRBJ2-5, with TRBD1 identical over 9 bases. Germline CDR1 SEHNR, CDR2 FQNEAQ (reference sequence). The CDR3 consists of 14 residues. V shed 6 bases and J 5 bases; nucleotides not matched to a gene: 7. As DNA, the CDR3 is TGTGCCAGCAGTTCCAACAGGGGGCCGGAGACCCAGTACTTC. Translating it yields CASSSNRGPETQYF.

This rearrangement joins TRBV19 to TRBJ1-5, with unresolved D. CDR3 size: 15 residues. From germline, CDR1 is LNHDA and CDR2 SQIVND (reference sequence). V was pared by 4 bases and J by 6 bases, with 16 bases between. CDR3 amino acids: CASSKRIGEGQPQHF. Here the CDR3 DNA reads TGTGCCAGTAGTAAGCGAATCGGGGAGGGTCAGCCCCAGCATTTT.

The chain has TRBV6-2 or TRBV6-3 and TRBJ1-5, with TRBD1 as a possible D gene (5 bases). Germline V gene data show CDR1 as MNHEY and CDR2 as SVGEGT. The CDR3 is 14 amino acids. V gave up 4 bases and J gave up 2 bases, with 9 bases separating them. The CDR3 coding sequence is TGTGCCAGCAGTTTGGGGCCGGGCAATCAGCCCCAGCATTTT. It translates to CASSLGPGNQPQHF.

V and J are TRBV19 and TRBJ1-5; a weak D match, TRBD1 (5 bases). There are 14 residues in the CDR3. Trimming shortened V by 5 bases and J by 7 bases, and 15 bases separated the two germline ends. Germline V gives CDR1 LNHDA, CDR2 SQIVND (reference sequence). This CDR3 is CASSALGREQPQHF. In nucleotides, the CDR3 is TGTGCCAGTAGTGCTTTGGGGCGGGAGCAGCCCCAGCATTTT. The complete variable domain, with remaining parts taken from reference TRBV19 and TRBJ1-5, reads DGGITQSPKYLFRKEGQNVTLSCEQNLNHDAMYWYRQDPGQGLRLIYYSQIVNDFQKGDIAEGYSVSREKKESFPLTVTSAQKNPTAFYLCASSALGREQPQHFGDGTRLSIL.

The rearrangement joins TRBV27 to TRBJ1-5; the match to TRBD1 covers 10 bases. Germline-derived CDR1 and CDR2 are MNHEY and SMNVEV (reference sequence). This CDR3 region has 16 residues. V dropped 5 bases and J dropped 6; count of bases not matched to a gene: 10. CDR3 region: CASSLLGQGIGQPQHF. The CDR3 coding sequence is TGTGCCAGCAGTCTACTGGGACAGGGGATCGGTCAGCCCCAGCATTTT.

The chain joins TRBV29-1 to TRBJ2-7; the D is unclear. V shed 2 bases and J shed 2 bases, with 19 bases lying between them. Germline CDR1 reads SQVTM; CDR2 reads ANQGSEA. This CDR3 region has 16 residues. The CDR3 region is CSVEREDGNPTYEQYF. The CDR3 region has the DNA TGCAGCGTTGAAAGAGAGGATGGGAACCCAACCTACGAGCAGTACTTC.

This clone was observed once. The rearrangement links TRBV10-2 to TRBJ2-7; D ambiguous. Trimming cost V 8 bases and J 0 bases, with 14 bases left between them. The germline V gene has CDR1 WSHSY and CDR2 SAAADI. The CDR3 contains 14 residues. The CDR3 is CASRRGTDSYEQYF. The CDR3, as DNA: TGCGCCAGCCGTCGCGGTACAGACTCCTACGAGCAGTACTTC.

This chain uses TRBV6-5 with TRBJ2-7, with D unclear. The CDR3 length is 14 residues. Trimming removed 7 bases from V and 3 bases from J, with 16 bases in between. Germline values: CDR1 MNHEY, CDR2 SVGAGI. CDR3 protein: CASTPPGPNYEQYF. CDR3 nucleotide sequence: TGTGCCAGCACCCCACCGGGTCCTAACTACGAGCAGTACTTC.

The rearrangement joins TRBV30 to TRBJ2-5; TRBD1 matches 7 bases. This CDR3 comprises 14 residues. Germline V gene lookup returns CDR1 GTSNPN and CDR2 SVGIG (reference sequence). Trimming cost V 1 base and J 2 bases; bases outside gene matches: 4. The CDR3 is CAWSGLTGQETQYF. DNA for the CDR3: TGTGCCTGGAGTGGTTTGACAGGGCAAGAGACCCAGTACTTC.

The chain is built from TRBV9 and TRBJ1-3; no definite D call. Germline CDR1 and CDR2: SGDLS and YYNGEE. The V end was cut by 3 bases, the J end by 0 bases, with 10 bases between. This CDR3 spans 15 amino acids. The CDR3 bases are TGTGCCAGCAGCGCCGGACGGTCCTCTGGAAACACCATATATTTT. This sequence encodes CASSAGRSSGNTIYF.